A selection of T cell receptor beta chains follows, all from one sample in a study of shared clonotypes between healthy human individuals. Assay: immunoSEQ multiplex PCR; the TCRdb copy retains only in-frame clones and omits some. The profile shows roughly 770,000 clones, just over 95% of them singletons. Sequenced input: naive CD8+ T cells sorted from blood. The receptors originated from a man aged 25 to 40 in good health. Each CDR3 is given with its conserved first and last residue. Each record gives: clone size, V gene, CDR3 length, D gene, J gene, CDR3 DNA, CDR3 protein. A D gene is named only where the DNA matches it firmly. The size of a clone is reported for some rows only, either as once, few or many, or as a class for expanded clones.

.	TRBV19	12	.	TRBJ1-1	TGTGCCAGTAGTATCCAGGGCGCTGAAGCTTTCTTT	CASSIQGAEAFF
.	TRBV14	16	.	TRBJ2-7	TGTGCCAGCAGCCTATCCGGGTGGAGGGTGGGTGCCGAGCAGTACTTC	CASSLSGWRVGAEQYF
once	TRBV9	21	TRBD1	TRBJ2-2	TGTGCCAGCAGCGTAAACCCGAGTACCGGACAGGGTCTTGGAAACACCGGGGAGCTGTTTTTT	CASSVNPSTGQGLGNTGELFF
.	TRBV7-2	15	.	TRBJ1-1	TGTGCCAGCAGCTTAGTGGGAGCCCTGAACACTGAAGCTTTCTTT	CASSLVGALNTEAFF
once	TRBV10-2	10	.	TRBJ2-7	TGCGCCAGCAGTGTCTACGAGCAGTACTTC	CASSVYEQYF
.	TRBV5-6	13	TRBD1	TRBJ1-2	TGTGCCAGCAGCTTTGGGACAGCCTATGGCTACACCTTC	CASSFGTAYGYTF
.	TRBV4-3	16	TRBD2	TRBJ2-5	TGCGCCAGCAGCCCGAGGGGACTAGCGGCTCAAGAGACCCAGTACTTC	CASSPRGLAAQETQYF
.	TRBV27	16	TRBD2	TRBJ2-1	TGTGCCAGCAGTTTATCTGGCGGGAGTTCCTACAATGAGCAGTTCTTC	CASSLSGGSSYNEQFF
.	TRBV15	15	.	TRBJ2-1	TGTGCCACCAGCAGAGCTAGGGAGAAATACAATGAGCAGTTCTTC	CATSRAREKYNEQFF
.	TRBV27	16	TRBD2	TRBJ2-7	TGTGCCAGCAGTTTATCCGGACTAGCGGGAGTAAGGGAGCAGTACTTC	CASSLSGLAGVREQYF
.	TRBV7-8	15	.	TRBJ1-2	TGTGCCAGCAGCTTAAAAGGCAGGGGCAACCTCGGCTACACCTTC	CASSLKGRGNLGYTF
.	TRBV7-9	17	.	TRBJ2-7	TGTGCCAGCAGCCAAACTGGGGGGACCCCCGGATCCTACGAGCAGTACTTC	CASSQTGGTPGSYEQYF
.	TRBV5-5	14	TRBD1	TRBJ1-4	TGTGCCAGCAGCAGGACAGGGGCTAATGAAAAACTGTTTTTT	CASSRTGANEKLFF
.	TRBV28	15	TRBD2	TRBJ2-3	TGTGCCAGCAGTTTAAGGGTTAGCGGGGGGGATACGCAGTATTTT	CASSLRVSGGDTQYF
.	TRBV5-7	14	.	TRBJ2-7	TGTGCCAGCTTAGACCACGACAATCCCTACGAGCAGTACTTC	CASLDHDNPYEQYF
.	TRBV7-9	16	.	TRBJ1-1	TGTGCCAGCAGCGAAGACACCTCGCGGACAGCCCATGAAGCTTTCTTT	CASSEDTSRTAHEAFF
.	TRBV5-6	12	.	TRBJ2-3	TGTGCCAGCAGCTTGGTCGCGGATACGCAGTATTTT	CASSLVADTQYF
.	TRBV30	13	.	TRBJ2-7	TGTGCCTGGAGTGTAGAGGGAGTAACCGAGCAGTACTTC	CAWSVEGVTEQYF
.	TRBV6-6	16	.	TRBJ2-2	TGTGCCAGCAGTTACGGGACCCTGATCGACGCCGGGGAGCTGTTTTTT	CASSYGTLIDAGELFF
.	TRBV6-5	14	TRBD1	TRBJ2-7	TGTGCCAGCAGTAGAAGGGACAGTATCTACGAGCAGTACTTC	CASSRRDSIYEQYF
.	TRBV11-2	18	TRBD1	TRBJ2-1	TGTGCCAGCAGCCCGAGAGACAGGGCAACTTCCCCCTACAATGAGCAGTTCTTC	CASSPRDRATSPYNEQFF
.	TRBV27	13	.	TRBJ2-1	TGTGCCAGCAGTTTTGCGGGGACCAATGAGCAGTTCTTC	CASSFAGTNEQFF
.	TRBV18	16	.	TRBJ2-1	TGTGCCAGCTCACCACTGACGGGAGACACTTACAATGAGCAGTTCTTC	CASSPLTGDTYNEQFF
.	TRBV5-5	15	TRBD1	TRBJ2-7	TGTGCCAGCAGCCTACTACCGGGACAGGGCTACGAGCAGTACTTC	CASSLLPGQGYEQYF
.	TRBV29-1	16	TRBD2	TRBJ2-1	TGCAGCGTTGAGGGACTAGCGGATGTCACCTACAATGAGCAGTTCTTC	CSVEGLADVTYNEQFF
.	TRBV29-1	14	TRBD1	TRBJ1-2	TGCAGCTTCCGCGGAAGGGACAGGGGCGTCGGCTACACCTTC	CSFRGRDRGVGYTF
.	TRBV9	16	.	TRBJ2-7	TGTGCCAGCAGCGCCCCCCGGGGCGGAAGCTCCTACGAGCAGTACTTC	CASSAPRGGSSYEQYF
.	TRBV14	13	.	TRBJ2-1	TGTGCCAGCAGCCAAGAAATGTTCAATGAGCAGTTCTTC	CASSQEMFNEQFF
.	TRBV6-5	16	.	TRBJ2-5	TGTGCCAGCAGTTATGCGACAAGGCCGCTGAGGGAGACCCAGTACTTC	CASSYATRPLRETQYF
.	TRBV5-4	15	TRBD2	TRBJ2-1	TGTGCCAGCAGCTTGGTTGCTAGCGGGATGGATGGGCAGTTCTTC	CASSLVASGMDGQFF
.	TRBV10-2	14	TRBD1	TRBJ1-1	TGCGCCAGCAGTGACAGGGGGTCGTACACTGAAGCTTTCTTT	CASSDRGSYTEAFF
once	TRBV7-8	16	.	TRBJ2-5	TGTGCCAGCAGCTCGGGCCGCATGGGCCTTCAAGAGACCCAGTACTTC	CASSSGRMGLQETQYF
once	TRBV29-1	16	.	TRBJ2-3	TGCAGCGTTGAAGATCCAGACGGAAAGTTCACAGATACGCAGTATTTT	CSVEDPDGKFTDTQYF
.	TRBV5-4	15	TRBD2	TRBJ2-3	TGTGCCAGCAGCCAACTAGCGGGGTTCACAGATACGCAGTATTTT	CASSQLAGFTDTQYF
.	TRBV28	14	TRBD2	TRBJ2-5	TGTGCCAGCACAAGCGGGGGGAGTAAAGAGACCCAGTACTTC	CASTSGGSKETQYF
.	TRBV9	11	.	TRBJ1-2	TGTGCCAGCAGCGCAAGCTATGGCTACACCTTC	CASSASYGYTF